Shown below are 27 T cell receptor beta chains from a single sample sequenced in a study of cytomegalovirus exposure and HLA in healthy donors. Both 60 Vbeta primers and 13 Jbeta primers went into the PCR. Sequencing used immunoSEQ multiplex PCR; TCRdb keeps in-frame clones, though not all of them. In the table there are over 85,000 clones, around 78% of which are singletons. Sequencing was carried out using PBMCs. All receptors come from a man aged 25 to 40 in good health and CMV-seronegative.

J is TRBJ1-4 and V is TRBV7-8, with 9 nucleotides matching TRBD1. The germline gives CDR1 SGHVS, CDR2 FQNEAQ. CDR3 length equals 16 residues. V trimming: 5 bases; J trimming: 8 bases; junction bases outside the gene matches: 12. The CDR3 loop reads CASSELRDRVTEKLFF. CDR3 bases: TGTGCCAGCAGCGAACTCAGGGACAGGGTAACCGAAAAACTGTTTTTT.

This clone has only a few counts. The chain carries TRBV6-1 and TRBJ2-7; D unresolved. Germline V CDR1 and CDR2: MNHNS, SASEGT. Trimming stripped 7 bases from V and 2 bases from J, with 9 bases between. The CDR3 is made up of 12 amino acids. The CDR3 DNA reads as TGTGCCAGCAACGACAACGCCTACGAGCAGTACGTC. Translated, it gives CASNDNAYEQYV.

This clone was recorded a few times. The chain joins TRBV5-1 to TRBJ1-1, with D uncertain. CDR1 and CDR2 from the germline V gene are SGHRS and YFSETQ. V dropped 0 bases and J dropped 0 bases, with 12 bases sitting between them. The CDR3 is 16 residues long. This CDR3 reads CASSLAPGRVNTEAFF. CDR3 in DNA: TGCGCCAGCAGCTTGGCCCCGGGGAGGGTGAACACTGAAGCTTTCTTT.

This chain uses TRBV27 with TRBJ2-7; TRBD1 aligns across 12 bases. Germline trimming cut 6 bases from V and 4 bases from J; bases unmatched to any gene: 13. This CDR3 region has 17 residues. From germline, CDR1 is MNHEY and CDR2 SMNVEV (reference sequence). The CDR3 nucleotides read TGTGCCAGCAGGGTAGGGACAGGGGGCGAGTATTGGTACGAGCAGTACGTC. It codes for CASRVGTGGEYWYEQYV.

Concerning this clone itself: A read error may account for a junction end that differs from germline. The chain uses TRBV7-9 and TRBJ2-1; TRBD2 might be the D (5 bases). This CDR3 is built from 18 residues. From germline, CDR1 is SEHNR and CDR2 FQNEAQ (reference sequence). The DNA for the CDR3 is TGTTCCAGCAGCTTAGCGCGGGCCTCCCGTCTCCATAACAATGAGCAGTTCTTC. Translated, it gives CSSSLARASRLHNNEQFF. Full variable domain (rest looked up from reference TRBV7-9 and TRBJ2-1): DTGVSQNPRHKITKRGQNVTFRCDPISEHNRLYWYRQTLGQGPEFLTYFQNEAQLEKSRLLSDRFSAERPKGSFSTLEIQRTEQGDSAMYLCSSSLARASRLHNNEQFFGPGTRLTVL.

The rearrangement uses TRBV19 and TRBJ2-7; 11 bases map to TRBD2. The CDR3 is made up of 14 amino acids. V lost 4 bases to trimming and J lost 2 bases; unmatched junction nucleotides: 1. Germline assignment: CDR1 LNHDA and CDR2 SQIVND (reference sequence). CDR3 amino acids: CASSKTSGAYEQYV. The CDR3 bases are TGTGCCAGTAGTAAGACTAGCGGGGCCTACGAGCAGTACGTC.

This chain connects TRBV5-1 to TRBJ1-1; tentative D call: TRBD1 (6 bases). Trimming left V 4 bases short and J 1 base short, with 23 bases between. Germline V gene lookup returns CDR1 SGHRS and CDR2 YFSETQ. The CDR3 extends over 18 amino acids. The DNA for the CDR3 is TGCGCCAGCAGCCCGGGGGGGGGCGTTTCTTTTGGGAACACTGAAGCTTTCTTT. As protein: CASSPGGGVSFGNTEAFF.

The chain couples TRBV27 to TRBJ2-7; 8 nucleotides line up with TRBD1. CDR3 length equals 13 residues. Germline trimming cut 5 bases from V and 5 bases from J; bases unmatched to any gene: 5. The germline V gene has CDR1 MNHEY and CDR2 SMNVEV (reference sequence). CDR3 sequence (DNA): TGTGCCAGCAGTCGTCGGACAGGGAACGAGCAGTACTTC. Encoded protein: CASSRRTGNEQYF.

V and J are TRBV19 and TRBJ1-1, with D possibly being TRBD1 (6 bases). Trimming pared 7 bases from V and 0 bases from J, leaving 15 bases between. CDR1 is LNHDA and CDR2 is SQIVND in the germline V gene (reference sequence). There are 15 residues in the CDR3. CDR3 DNA: TGTGCCAGTAAAAGAGGACAGTTCATGAACACTGAAGCTTTCTTT. It yields the protein CASKRGQFMNTEAFF.

This clone was detected only a few times. The chain carries TRBV6-1 and TRBJ1-1; D is undetermined. From germline, CDR1 is MNHNS and CDR2 SASEGT. The CDR3 spans 11 residues. The V end lost 11 bases, the J end lost 2 bases, and 9 bases lay between the germline ends. CDR3 protein: CAAHFNTEAFF. The CDR3 DNA is TGTGCCGCACATTTTAACACTGAAGCTTTCTTT.

The J gene is TRBJ1-1, the V gene TRBV19; 8 bases fit TRBD1. Germline V lookup: CDR1 LNHDA, CDR2 SQIVND (reference sequence). The CDR3 has 14 residues. Losses at the gene ends were 5 bases for V and 3 bases for J; bases not matched to a gene: 5. The CDR3 spells CASSARGRDTEAFF. The CDR3 DNA sequence: TGTGCCAGTAGTGCCAGGGGGCGCGACACTGAAGCTTTCTTT. The variable domain in full, completed from reference TRBV19 and TRBJ1-1, reads DGGITQSPKYLFRKEGQNVTLSCEQNLNHDAMYWYRQDPGQGLRLIYYSQIVNDFQKGDIAEGYSVSREKKESFPLTVTSAQKNPTAFYLCASSARGRDTEAFFGQGTRLTVV.

This clone showed up just a few times. The rearrangement links TRBV6-1 to TRBJ2-7, with a weak D call TRBD2 (5 bases). V was cut by 3 bases and J by 10 bases, with 19 bases left in between. The V gene's germline CDR1 is MNHNS and CDR2 SASEGT. This CDR3 region has 14 residues. The CDR3 nucleotides read TGTGCCAGCAGTGACTGGACTGACGACTTCGGTCAGTACGTC. Its translation: CASSDWTDDFGQYV.

V is TRBV5-1 and J is TRBJ2-3; TRBD1 agrees at 7 bases. Germline CDR1 SGHRS, CDR2 YFSETQ. CDR3 length: 14 residues. J gave up 6 bases and V 4 bases, and 8 bases lay outside the gene matches. The CDR3 protein is CASSLPTGWDTQYF. DNA of the CDR3: TGCGCCAGCAGCCTTCCGACAGGGTGGGATACGCAGTATTTT.

The V call is TRBV9, the J call TRBJ2-5, with no clear D. The CDR3 totals 12 residues. V was clipped by 0 bases and J by 5 bases, with 5 bases between them. Germline-derived CDR1 and CDR2 are SGDLS and YYNGEE. CDR3 DNA sequence: TGTGCCAGCAGCGTAGGTCAGGAGACCCAGTACTTC. Protein product: CASSVGQETQYF.

The DNA for the CDR3 is TGCGCCAGCAGTCGCCTGAGCGCCAGCTCCTACGAGCAGTACGTC. As protein: CASSRLSASSYEQYV. The J gene is TRBJ2-7, the V gene TRBV23-1; D gene uncertain. TRBV23-1 is known as an ORF, though its function is uncertain. This CDR3 is 15 amino acids long. V was cut by 4 bases and J by 0 bases, with 13 bases left in between.

In its sample, this clone was seen a few times. V is TRBV9 and J is TRBJ2-6; TRBD2 might be the D (6 bases). The CDR3 runs to 16 residues. V gave up 0 bases and J gave up 1 base, with 8 bases separating them. Looked up from germline, CDR1 is SGDLS and CDR2 is YYNGEE. The CDR3 DNA reads as TGTGCCAGCAGCGTAGCTCGGGGGTCTGGGGCCAACGTCCTGACTTTC. Translated, it gives CASSVARGSGANVLTF.

The sample holds a few counts of this clone. The chain combines TRBV6-1 with TRBJ1-4; D is uncertain. The CDR3 spans 14 residues. V lost 1 base and J lost 6, with 9 bases in between. Germline-derived CDR1 and CDR2 are MNHNS and SASEGT. Written as DNA, the CDR3 is TGTGCCAGCAGTGAAGTAGCGGTTGATGAAAAACTGTTTTTT. Translation: CASSEVAVDEKLFF.

The chain recombines TRBV11-3 with TRBJ2-6; D might be TRBD1 (6 bases). This CDR3 contains 16 residues. Germline CDR1 is SGHNT and CDR2 is YENEEA. V was shortened by 3 bases and J by 5 bases, with 14 bases between the two germline ends. The CDR3 reads CASSFSTGHWANVLTF. The CDR3 DNA reads TGTGCCAGCAGCTTTAGTACGGGACACTGGGCCAACGTCCTGACTTTC.

The chain combines TRBV12-2 with TRBJ2-2; whether TRBD1, the table's D call, matches the DNA was not checked. TRBV12-2 is termed a pseudogene. CDR3 size: 18 residues. This chain's CDR3 is CASRPYYRQGGYTGELFF. As DNA, the CDR3 is TGTGCAAGTCGCCCCTACTACCGACAGGGGGGGTACACCGGGGAGCTGTTTTTT.

The genes are TRBV9 and TRBJ2-3, with a possible D match to TRBD2 (7 bases). Germline V lookup: CDR1 SGDLS, CDR2 YYNGEE. The CDR3 covers 15 residues. V was cut by 0 bases and J by 3 bases, with 11 bases left in between. The CDR3 nucleotides read TGTGCCAGCAGCGTAGGTGGGGGGGCGACAGATACGCAGTATTTT. Encoded protein: CASSVGGGATDTQYF.

This sequence joins TRBV7-8 and TRBJ2-7; D perhaps matches TRBD2 (5 bases). The V gene's germline CDR1 is SGHVS and CDR2 FQNEAQ. The CDR3 consists of 14 residues. The germline V and J ends were trimmed by 1 base and 4 bases, with 11 bases remaining between them. In DNA form, the CDR3 reads TGTGCCAGCAGCTTAGTTGGGCTAGCTTACGAGCAGTACGTC. Encoded protein: CASSLVGLAYEQYV.

J is TRBJ1-1 and V is TRBV5-6; D gene uncertain. Germline loops: CDR1 SGHDT, CDR2 YYEEEE. V dropped 2 bases and J dropped 3 bases, with 5 bases sitting between them. This CDR3 has 12 amino acids. CDR3 loop: CASSFSDTEAFF. CDR3 coding DNA: TGTGCCAGCAGCTTTTCAGACACTGAAGCTTTCTTT.

This clone was found a few times. The chain couples TRBV5-5 to TRBJ2-7, with TRBD2 matching 8 bases. The V segment lost 4 bases and the J segment 4 bases; nucleotides outside the gene matches: 7. CDR3 length: 14 amino acids. Germline V CDR1 and CDR2: SGHKS, YYEKEE (reference sequence). CDR3 region: CASSAGLGGYEQYV. The CDR3 DNA is TGTGCCAGCAGCGCGGGACTAGGCGGGTACGAGCAGTACGTC.

This clone was picked up one time. The genes are TRBV29-1 and TRBJ1-1; a possible D gene is TRBD1 (6 bases). V shed 7 bases and J shed 4 bases, with 19 bases lying between them. Per the germline V gene, CDR1 is SQVTM and CDR2 is ANQGSEA. This CDR3 is 14 amino acids long. DNA for the CDR3: TGCAGCGCGGAGCAGGGGACGGCTCGCACTGAAGCTTTCTTT. Residues: CSAEQGTARTEAFF.

The chain has TRBV19 and TRBJ1-1; 7 bases are a match to TRBD1. The V and J ends lost 7 bases and 1 base, in that order; junction bases with no gene match: 6. Germline V gene sequence: CDR1 LNHDA, CDR2 SQIVND (reference sequence). The CDR3 has 14 amino acids. The CDR3 coding sequence is TGTGCCAGTATGACGACAGGGTGGAACACTGAAGCTTTCTTT. Translating gives CASMTTGWNTEAFF.

This chain links TRBV6-1 with TRBJ2-7; the match to TRBD1 covers 9 bases. Germline lookup yields CDR1 MNHNS and CDR2 SASEGT. The J segment lost 2 bases and the V segment lost 5 bases, leaving 7 bases of the junction unmatched. The CDR3 is 15 residues long. The CDR3, as DNA: TGTGCCAGCAGTAACAACAGGGGGCCTACCTACGAGCAGTACTTC. Its translation: CASSNNRGPTYEQYF.

J is TRBJ1-1 and V is TRBV27, with TRBD1 matching 10 bases. CDR3 length: 13 residues. The V gene's germline CDR1 is MNHEY and CDR2 SMNVEV (reference sequence). V gave up 5 bases and J gave up 7 bases; unmatched junction bases: 4. The CDR3 protein is CASSRQGAGEAFF. CDR3 sequence (DNA): TGTGCCAGCAGTCGACAGGGGGCTGGTGAAGCTTTCTTT.